A selection of T cell receptor beta chains follows, all from one sample in a study of CD8 T cells in Susac syndrome. TCRdb re-called the immunoSEQ multiplex PCR reads through MiXCR, storing one row per CDR3 protein. The table has under 200,000 distinct CDR3 sequences, roughly 95% seen once. The sequenced sample was CD4+ T cells from PBMCs. Receptor source: a human donor in good health. CDR3s include the opening cysteine and the closing phenylalanine or tryptophan. Fields, in order: clone size, D gene, V gene, J gene, CDR3 protein, CDR3 DNA. D genes are given only for firm matches. Clone size appears in some rows only: once, few, many, or a class for an expanded clone.

clone size: -; D gene: -; V gene: TRBV28; J gene: TRBJ2-6; CDR3 protein: CASSPEYSGANVLTF; CDR3 DNA: TGTGCCAGCAGCCCCGAGTACTCTGGGGCCAACGTCCTGACTTTC
clone size: once; D gene: -; V gene: TRBV7-2; J gene: TRBJ1-5; CDR3 protein: CASSPSFGQPQHF; CDR3 DNA: TGTGCCAGCAGCCCATCATTTGGGCAGCCCCAGCATTTT
clone size: -; D gene: TRBD1; V gene: TRBV20-1; J gene: TRBJ1-2; CDR3 protein: CSATTGGAGYTF; CDR3 DNA: TGCAGTGCTACTACAGGGGGGGCTGGCTACACCTTC
clone size: -; D gene: -; V gene: TRBV28; J gene: TRBJ1-4; CDR3 protein: CASARAEDEKLFF; CDR3 DNA: TGTGCCAGCGCTAGGGCGGAAGATGAAAAACTGTTTTTT
clone size: -; D gene: -; V gene: TRBV5-1; J gene: TRBJ2-6; CDR3 protein: CASSERSGANVLTF; CDR3 DNA: TGCGCCAGCAGCGAGAGGTCTGGGGCCAACGTCCTGACTTTC
clone size: -; D gene: -; V gene: TRBV28; J gene: TRBJ2-5; CDR3 protein: CASSYKGRGEETQYF; CDR3 DNA: TGTGCCAGCAGTTATAAGGGCAGGGGGGAAGAGACCCAGTACTTC
clone size: -; D gene: -; V gene: TRBV29-1; J gene: TRBJ1-1; CDR3 protein: CSVAPLMELKQLNTEAFF; CDR3 DNA: TGCAGCGTCGCCCCCCTCATGGAGCTAAAACAGTTGAACACTGAAGCTTTCTTT
clone size: -; D gene: -; V gene: TRBV27; J gene: TRBJ2-7; CDR3 protein: CAIVVAEQYF; CDR3 DNA: TGTGCCATCGTAGTCGCCGAGCAGTACTTC
clone size: -; D gene: TRBD1; V gene: TRBV24-1; J gene: TRBJ1-5; CDR3 protein: CATSGRTDRELPHQPQHF; CDR3 DNA: TGTGCCACCAGTGGTCGGACAGACAGGGAATTGCCACATCAGCCCCAGCATTTT
clone size: -; D gene: -; V gene: TRBV9; J gene: TRBJ2-7; CDR3 protein: CASSTGTSTYEQYF; CDR3 DNA: TGTGCCAGCAGCACCGGGACATCGACCTACGAGCAGTACTTC
clone size: -; D gene: -; V gene: TRBV9; J gene: TRBJ1-5; CDR3 protein: CASSVDSGQPQHF; CDR3 DNA: TGTGCCAGCAGCGTAGACTCGGGCCAGCCCCAGCATTTT
clone size: -; D gene: -; V gene: TRBV2; J gene: TRBJ1-4; CDR3 protein: CASSEEHNEKLFF; CDR3 DNA: TGTGCCAGCAGTGAAGAGCATAATGAAAAACTGTTTTTT
clone size: -; D gene: TRBD1; V gene: TRBV30; J gene: TRBJ2-2; CDR3 protein: CAWSVGQGDTGELFF; CDR3 DNA: TGTGCCTGGAGTGTCGGACAGGGCGACACCGGGGAGCTGTTTTTT
clone size: -; D gene: -; V gene: TRBV20-1; J gene: TRBJ2-1; CDR3 protein: CSAGGSSYNEQFF; CDR3 DNA: TGCAGTGCTGGAGGGAGCTCCTACAATGAGCAGTTCTTC
clone size: -; D gene: -; V gene: TRBV9; J gene: TRBJ1-1; CDR3 protein: CASSGQANTEAFF; CDR3 DNA: TGTGCCAGCAGCGGGCAGGCTAACACTGAAGCTTTCTTT
clone size: -; D gene: -; V gene: TRBV20-1; J gene: TRBJ2-2; CDR3 protein: CSVFRLAANTGELFF; CDR3 DNA: TGCAGTGTGTTTCGGCTAGCAGCGAACACCGGGGAGCTGTTTTTT
clone size: -; D gene: TRBD2; V gene: TRBV12-3/TRBV12-4; J gene: TRBJ2-7; CDR3 protein: CASTVGLAGSYEQYF; CDR3 DNA: TGTGCCAGCACCGTCGGACTAGCGGGATCCTACGAGCAGTACTTC
clone size: -; D gene: TRBD2; V gene: TRBV9; J gene: TRBJ2-1; CDR3 protein: CASSVSGLVSNEQFF; CDR3 DNA: TGTGCCAGCAGCGTCAGCGGACTAGTCTCCAATGAGCAGTTCTTC
clone size: -; D gene: -; V gene: TRBV3-1; J gene: TRBJ1-2; CDR3 protein: CASSQGNREGYGYTF; CDR3 DNA: TGTGCCAGCAGCCAGGGTAACAGGGAAGGCTATGGCTACACCTTC
clone size: -; D gene: TRBD2; V gene: TRBV29-1; J gene: TRBJ2-1; CDR3 protein: CSVGTSGVMGEQFF; CDR3 DNA: TGCAGCGTTGGGACTAGCGGGGTGATGGGTGAGCAGTTCTTC
clone size: -; D gene: -; V gene: TRBV20-1; J gene: TRBJ1-1; CDR3 protein: CSGGGATEAFF; CDR3 DNA: TGCAGTGGGGGAGGGGCGACTGAAGCTTTCTTT
clone size: once; D gene: -; V gene: TRBV28; J gene: TRBJ2-1; CDR3 protein: CASSSDSPSGGFF; CDR3 DNA: TGTGCCAGCAGTTCTGACTCCCCCTCAGGAGGGTTCTTC
clone size: -; D gene: -; V gene: TRBV21-1; J gene: TRBJ1-2; CDR3 protein: CASKSDRPSCGYTF; CDR3 DNA: TGTGCCAGCAAGTCGGACAGACCTTCCTGCGGCTACACCTTC
clone size: -; D gene: TRBD1; V gene: TRBV3-1; J gene: TRBJ2-5; CDR3 protein: CASSATDRVRETQYF; CDR3 DNA: TGTGCCAGCAGCGCAACGGACAGGGTGCGAGAGACCCAGTACTTC
clone size: -; D gene: -; V gene: TRBV15; J gene: TRBJ2-3; CDR3 protein: CATSREDSYTDTQYF; CDR3 DNA: TGTGCCACCAGCAGAGAAGACTCATACACAGATACGCAGTATTTT
clone size: -; D gene: -; V gene: TRBV15; J gene: TRBJ1-1; CDR3 protein: CATSRAGRVTEAFF; CDR3 DNA: TGTGCCACCAGCAGAGCTGGCAGGGTCACTGAAGCTTTCTTT
clone size: -; D gene: -; V gene: TRBV29-1; J gene: TRBJ2-1; CDR3 protein: CSVDGGPSIYNEQFF; CDR3 DNA: TGCAGCGTCGACGGGGGGCCGTCGATATACAATGAGCAGTTCTTC
clone size: -; D gene: -; V gene: TRBV5-4; J gene: TRBJ2-5; CDR3 protein: CASSPPLQETQYF; CDR3 DNA: TGTGCCAGCAGCCCCCCACTTCAAGAGACCCAGTACTTC
clone size: -; D gene: TRBD2; V gene: TRBV6-2/TRBV6-3; J gene: TRBJ2-1; CDR3 protein: CASRGGGAYEQFF; CDR3 DNA: TGTGCCAGCAGGGGCGGGGGGGCTTATGAGCAGTTCTTC
clone size: -; D gene: -; V gene: TRBV29-1; J gene: TRBJ1-5; CDR3 protein: CSVADDSSNQPQHF; CDR3 DNA: TGCAGCGTTGCCGATGACAGTAGCAATCAGCCCCAGCATTTT